Presented here are 28 T cell receptor beta chains from one specimen sequenced in a study of T cell responses to AZD1222 COVID-19 vaccine. Produced via immunoSEQ multiplex PCR; TCRdb's table is partial and in-frame only. The sample lists around 180,000 clones, about 90% occurring once. The material sequenced was peripheral blood, taken on day 0 of MenACWY control vaccination. The receptors shown here come from an adult in good health.

This rearrangement joins TRBV28 to TRBJ1-2, with TRBD1 identical over 8 bases. The germline gives CDR1 MDHEN, CDR2 SYDVKM. The length of the CDR3 is 14 residues. V lost 3 bases to trimming and J lost 8 bases; unmatched junction nucleotides: 8. The CDR3 DNA is TGTGCCAGCAGTTTCCCACGACAGGGGAAAGGCTACACCTTC. It codes for CASSFPRQGKGYTF.

The sample holds a few counts of this clone. The rearrangement joins TRBV5-1 to TRBJ2-7, with 9 bases matching TRBD1. Germline CDR1 and CDR2: SGHRS and YFSETQ. This CDR3 is 15 amino acids long. With V trimmed by 2 bases and J by 5 bases, 8 bases remained unmatched. In nucleotides, the CDR3 is TGCGCCAGCAGCTTAGGTGGGGACAGGGTCCACGAGCAGTACTTC. Translated: CASSLGGDRVHEQYF. Variable domain in full (rest from reference TRBV5-1 and TRBJ2-7): KAGVTQTPRYLIKTRGQQVTLSCSPISGHRSVSWYQQTPGQGLQFLFEYFSETQRNKGNFPGRFSGRQFSNSRSEMNVSTLELGDSALYLCASSLGGDRVHEQYFGPGTRLTVT.

The chain couples TRBV7-6 to TRBJ1-2, with TRBD1 matching 7 bases. The junction had 8 bases not matched to a gene; V was cut back by 5 bases and J by 8 bases. This CDR3 has 13 amino acids. Germline CDR1 SGHVS, CDR2 FNYEAQ. CDR3 DNA sequence: TGTGCCAGCAGCACCCGACAGGGTGAAGGCTACACCTTC. This encodes CASSTRQGEGYTF.

The chain couples TRBV6-5 to TRBJ2-7, with 8 nucleotides matching TRBD1. CDR3 length: 13 amino acids. After removal of 6 bases from V and 0 bases from J, the junction contained 1 base not matched to a gene. Germline CDR1 reads MNHEY; CDR2 reads SVGAGI. DNA for the CDR3: TGTGCCAGCAGAGACAGGGGCTCCTACGAGCAGTACTTC. This codes for CASRDRGSYEQYF.

This clone was counted a few times. The rearrangement joins TRBV3-1 (or the pseudogene TRBV3-2) to TRBJ1-2, with 7 bases matching TRBD1. The CDR3 is made up of 15 amino acids. CDR1 and CDR2 from the germline V gene are LGHDT and YNNKEL (reference sequence). After removal of 2 bases from V and 2 bases from J, the junction contained 5 bases not matched to a gene. CDR3 loop: CASSQRQGLNYGYTF. As DNA, the CDR3 is TGTGCCAGCAGCCAAAGACAGGGCTTAAACTATGGCTACACCTTC.

The chain carries TRBV7-9 and TRBJ2-5; 8 bases map to TRBD1. Germline V gene lookup returns CDR1 SEHNR and CDR2 FQNEAQ (reference sequence). This CDR3 contains 15 residues. The ends lost 5 bases at V and 5 bases at J; junction bases unmatched: 10. CDR3 protein: CASSTAQGQAETQYF. The CDR3 region has the DNA TGTGCCAGCAGCACAGCCCAGGGACAGGCGGAGACCCAGTACTTC.

The chain joins TRBV7-9 to TRBJ2-3; D not resolved. Germline V gives CDR1 SEHNR, CDR2 FQNEAQ (reference sequence). This CDR3 spans 15 amino acids. The V end was cut by 6 bases, the J end by 0 bases, with 13 bases between. This chain's CDR3 is CASSLWLTSTDTQYF. DNA of the CDR3: TGTGCCAGCAGTCTTTGGTTAACTAGCACAGATACGCAGTATTTT. Full variable domain (rest looked up from reference TRBV7-9 and TRBJ2-3): DTGVSQNPRHKITKRGQNVTFRCDPISEHNRLYWYRQTLGQGPEFLTYFQNEAQLEKSRLLSDRFSAERPKGSFSTLEIQRTEQGDSAMYLCASSLWLTSTDTQYFGPGTRLTVL.

The chain uses TRBV29-1 and TRBJ2-1, with 8 nucleotides matching TRBD2. Germline V lookup: CDR1 SQVTM, CDR2 ANQGSEA. The length of the CDR3 is 12 residues. V was pared by 4 bases and J by 8 bases, with 4 bases of the junction left unmatched. Here the CDR3 reads CSVVFGGDEQFF. The CDR3, as DNA: TGCAGCGTTGTGTTCGGGGGGGATGAGCAGTTCTTC.

The chain combines TRBV20-1 with TRBJ1-2; D might be TRBD1 (6 bases). V shed 3 bases and J shed 3 bases, with 11 bases lying between them. The V gene's germline CDR1 is DFQATT and CDR2 SNEGSKA (reference sequence). The CDR3 contains 13 residues. CDR3 DNA: TGCAGTGCTAGTGAGGGGGGTGACTATGGCTACACCTTC. Translated, it gives CSASEGGDYGYTF.

The table lists this clone with a few counts. The V call is TRBV20-1, the J call TRBJ2-1; 11 nucleotides line up with TRBD2. The CDR3 has 14 residues. V gave up 3 bases and J gave up 6 bases; unmatched junction bases: 4. In germline, CDR1 is DFQATT, CDR2 SNEGSKA (reference sequence). The CDR3 region is CSASSGLAVNEQFF. Here the CDR3 DNA reads TGCAGTGCTAGTTCGGGACTAGCGGTCAATGAGCAGTTCTTC.

The chain links TRBV7-9 to TRBJ1-1; D is perhaps TRBD1 (5 bases). Germline CDR1 reads SEHNR; CDR2 reads FQNEAQ (reference sequence). The CDR3 has 15 amino acids. Trimming took 5 bases from V and 1 from J, leaving 14 bases between them. For the CDR3, the DNA is TGTGCCAGCAGCCAAACCAAGGGGACGAACACTGAAGCTTTCTTT. Translating gives CASSQTKGTNTEAFF.

The chain joins TRBV18 to TRBJ2-1; 8 bases fit TRBD2. CDR3 length: 14 residues. Germline V gene lookup returns CDR1 KGHSH and CDR2 LQKENI. J gave up 7 bases and V 2 bases, and 4 bases lay outside the gene matches. CDR3 in DNA: TGTGCCAGCTCACCAAGTACTAGCGGAAATGAGCAGTTCTTC. It is translated as CASSPSTSGNEQFF.

The chain joins TRBV12-3 or TRBV12-4 to TRBJ1-2; possibly TRBD1 for D (5 bases). CDR3 length: 12 residues. Trimming pared 3 bases from V and 3 bases from J, leaving 5 bases between. The CDR3 nucleotides read TGTGCCAGCAGTTTGACAGACTATGGCTACACCTTC. Its protein is CASSLTDYGYTF.

This chain joins TRBV5-1 and TRBJ1-6, with 8 bases aligning to TRBD1. Germline values: CDR1 SGHRS, CDR2 YFSETQ. The CDR3 contains 18 residues. The ends lost 4 bases at V and 0 bases at J; junction bases unmatched: 9. The CDR3 is CASSPWGDRSSYNSPLHF. CDR3 DNA sequence: TGCGCCAGCAGCCCGTGGGGGGACAGGAGCTCCTATAATTCACCCCTCCACTTT.

The CDR3 DNA follows: TGTGCCAGCAGTTACACTGAAGCTTTCTTT. It is translated as CASSYTEAFF. This chain uses TRBV6-5 with TRBJ1-1; no clear D. The germline gives CDR1 MNHEY, CDR2 SVGAGI. V was cut by 2 bases and J by 5 bases, with 0 bases left in between. The CDR3 totals 10 residues.

The chain links TRBV3-1 (or the pseudogene TRBV3-2) to TRBJ1-4; D is undetermined. The CDR3 is 16 residues long. Germline V gene lookup returns CDR1 LGHDT and CDR2 YNNKEL (reference sequence). The V end was cut by 3 bases, the J end by 8 bases, with 19 bases between. The CDR3: CASSHSDDGRTEKLFF. The CDR3 DNA is TGTGCCAGCAGCCACTCAGATGATGGCAGGACCGAAAAACTGTTTTTT.

The chain combines TRBV28 with TRBJ1-1; the D gene is possibly TRBD1 (5 bases). The germline gives CDR1 MDHEN, CDR2 SYDVKM. V lost 10 bases and J 1 base, leaving 16 bases between the germline ends. The CDR3 contains 14 residues. The CDR3 DNA is TGTGCCACCTCAGGGTCCCTATGGAACACTGAAGCTTTCTTT. Protein: CATSGSLWNTEAFF.

The V and J genes are TRBV2 and TRBJ1-3, with D possibly TRBD1 on 5 matching bases. This CDR3 has 17 amino acids. Trimming took 3 bases from V and 1 from J, leaving 16 bases between them. From germline, CDR1 is SNHLY and CDR2 FYNNEI. The CDR3, as DNA: TGTGCCAGCAGTGACCCGGTCAGGGAGAAATCTGGAAACACCATATATTTT. This sequence encodes CASSDPVREKSGNTIYF.

This clone was counted a single time. The same CDR3 also results from other DNA sequences found in this sample. The J gene is TRBJ2-3, the V gene TRBV5-1; D not resolved. From germline, CDR1 is SGHRS and CDR2 YFSETQ. V gave up 0 bases and J gave up 2 bases, with 7 bases separating them. The CDR3 loop spans 14 amino acids. CDR3 nucleotide sequence: TGCGCCAGCAGCTTGGGGGAAATCACAGATACGCAGTATTTT. Its protein is CASSLGEITDTQYF.

The genes are TRBV7-9 and TRBJ2-3, with D perhaps TRBD2 (7 bases). Germline V gene lookup returns CDR1 SEHNR and CDR2 FQNEAQ (reference sequence). The length of the CDR3 is 16 residues. V shed 6 bases and J shed 2 bases, with 18 bases lying between them. The CDR3 DNA is TGTGCCAGCAGGGGCCAAGGGGGGGTGCACACAGATACGCAGTATTTT. Protein sequence: CASRGQGGVHTDTQYF.

The chain carries TRBV3-1 (or the pseudogene TRBV3-2) and TRBJ2-1; a weak D match, TRBD2 (6 bases). V was pared by 1 base and J by 2 bases, with 15 bases between. Per the germline V gene, CDR1 is LGHDT and CDR2 is YNNKEL (reference sequence). This CDR3 comprises 17 residues. The CDR3 here is CASSQVKVGSAYNEQFF. The CDR3 region has the DNA TGTGCCAGCAGCCAAGTTAAGGTCGGGAGCGCCTACAATGAGCAGTTCTTC.

The rearrangement links TRBV29-1 to TRBJ1-1; D gene unclear. V was cut by 5 bases and J by 3 bases, with 16 bases left in between. This CDR3 region has 14 residues. Germline-derived CDR1 and CDR2 are SQVTM and ANQGSEA. In DNA form, the CDR3 reads TGCAGCGTTTCCCCTCCGGGCCCCTACACTGAAGCTTTCTTT. Residues: CSVSPPGPYTEAFF.

The chain recombines TRBV5-1 with TRBJ2-7; the match to TRBD1 covers 8 bases. This CDR3 spans 14 amino acids. Germline V CDR1 and CDR2: SGHRS, YFSETQ. V trimming: 3 bases; J trimming: 2 bases; junction bases outside the gene matches: 4. The CDR3 DNA reads TGCGCCAGCAGCTCGGACAGGGCAGCCTACGAGCAGTACTTC. Residues: CASSSDRAAYEQYF. The variable domain in full, completed from reference TRBV5-1 and TRBJ2-7, reads KAGVTQTPRYLIKTRGQQVTLSCSPISGHRSVSWYQQTPGQGLQFLFEYFSETQRNKGNFPGRFSGRQFSNSRSEMNVSTLELGDSALYLCASSSDRAAYEQYFGPGTRLTVT.

The chain uses TRBV19 and TRBJ1-3, with a possible D match to TRBD1 (5 bases). V dropped 6 bases and J dropped 3 bases, with 15 bases sitting between them. The CDR3 has 15 amino acids. Germline V gives CDR1 LNHDA, CDR2 SQIVND (reference sequence). The CDR3 nucleotides read TGTGCCAGTAGCTCGCGGGGCCTGTTTGGAAACACCATATATTTT. It is translated as CASSSRGLFGNTIYF.

This chain links TRBV27 with TRBJ1-6, with a weak D call TRBD1 (5 bases). The V end was cut by 5 bases, the J end by 10 bases, with 12 bases between. Germline lookup yields CDR1 MNHEY and CDR2 SMNVEV (reference sequence). The length of the CDR3 is 13 residues. The CDR3 sequence is CASSPSGGSPLHF. The CDR3 DNA is TGTGCCAGCAGTCCATCGGGGGGGTCACCCCTCCACTTT.

V gene TRBV7-6 combines with J gene TRBJ1-1; 8 bases align to TRBD1. CDR1 is SGHVS, CDR2 FNYEAQ, per germline. The CDR3 loop spans 17 amino acids. V shed 5 bases, J shed 3 bases, and the junction held 14 bases outside the gene matches. The CDR3 sequence is CASSRQGIRLEDTEAFF. DNA for the CDR3: TGTGCCAGCAGCCGACAGGGGATCAGGCTGGAGGACACTGAAGCTTTCTTT.

This clone has a handful of counts. This sequence joins TRBV19 and TRBJ2-6; 7 positions match TRBD2. Germline loops: CDR1 LNHDA, CDR2 SQIVND (reference sequence). V lost 6 bases and J lost 2; bases outside the gene matches: 4. The CDR3 is made up of 15 amino acids. In DNA form, the CDR3 reads TGTGCCAGTAGCCCGGGGGGAGCTGGGGCCAACGTCCTGACTTTC. Protein: CASSPGGAGANVLTF.

V and J are TRBV4-1 and TRBJ2-1, with 9 bases fitting TRBD2. The germline V gene encodes CDR1 MGHRA and CDR2 YSYEKL. V dropped 0 bases and J dropped 2; count of bases not matched to a gene: 2. The CDR3 spans 16 residues. DNA for the CDR3: TGCGCCAGCAGCCAAGATCCTAGCGGGACCTACAATGAGCAGTTCTTC. Translating it yields CASSQDPSGTYNEQFF.